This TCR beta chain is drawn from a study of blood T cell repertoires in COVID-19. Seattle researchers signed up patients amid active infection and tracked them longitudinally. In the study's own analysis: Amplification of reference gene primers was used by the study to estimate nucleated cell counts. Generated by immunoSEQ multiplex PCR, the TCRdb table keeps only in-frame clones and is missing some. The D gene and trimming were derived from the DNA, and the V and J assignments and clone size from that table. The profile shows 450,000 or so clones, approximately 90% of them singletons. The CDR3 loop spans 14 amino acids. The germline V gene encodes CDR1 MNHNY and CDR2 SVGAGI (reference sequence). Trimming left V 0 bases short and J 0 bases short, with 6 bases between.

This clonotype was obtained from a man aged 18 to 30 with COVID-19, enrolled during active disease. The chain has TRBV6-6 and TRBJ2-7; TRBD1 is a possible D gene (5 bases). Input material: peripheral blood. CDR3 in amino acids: CASSYSRVSYEQYF. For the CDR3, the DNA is TGTGCCAGCAGTTACTCCAGGGTCTCCTACGAGCAGTACTTC.